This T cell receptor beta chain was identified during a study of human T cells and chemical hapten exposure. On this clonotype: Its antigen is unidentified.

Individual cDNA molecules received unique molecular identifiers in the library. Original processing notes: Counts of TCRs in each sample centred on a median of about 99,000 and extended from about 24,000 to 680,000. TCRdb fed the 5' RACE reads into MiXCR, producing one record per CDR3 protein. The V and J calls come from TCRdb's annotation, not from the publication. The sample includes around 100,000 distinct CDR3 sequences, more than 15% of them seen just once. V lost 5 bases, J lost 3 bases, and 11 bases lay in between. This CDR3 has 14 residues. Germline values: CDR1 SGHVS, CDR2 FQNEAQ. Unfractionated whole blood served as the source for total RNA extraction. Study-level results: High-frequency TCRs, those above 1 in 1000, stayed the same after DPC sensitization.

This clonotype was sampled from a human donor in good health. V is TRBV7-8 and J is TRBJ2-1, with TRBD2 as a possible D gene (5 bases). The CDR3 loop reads CASSPSWDYNEQFF. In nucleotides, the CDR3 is TGTGCCAGCAGCCCTAGCTGGGACTACAATGAGCAGTTCTTC.